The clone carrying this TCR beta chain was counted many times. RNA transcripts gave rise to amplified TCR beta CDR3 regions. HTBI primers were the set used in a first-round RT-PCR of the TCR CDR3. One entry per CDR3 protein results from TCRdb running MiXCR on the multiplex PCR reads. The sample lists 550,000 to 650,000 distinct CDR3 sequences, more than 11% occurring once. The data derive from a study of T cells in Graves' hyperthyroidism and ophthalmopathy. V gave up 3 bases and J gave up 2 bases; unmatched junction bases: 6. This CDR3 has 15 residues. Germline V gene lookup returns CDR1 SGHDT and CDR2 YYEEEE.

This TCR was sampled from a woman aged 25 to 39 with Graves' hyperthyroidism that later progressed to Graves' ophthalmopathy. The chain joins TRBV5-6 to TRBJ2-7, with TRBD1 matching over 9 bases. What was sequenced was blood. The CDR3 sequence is CASSSPGQGPYEQYF. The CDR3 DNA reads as TGTGCCAGCAGCTCGCCGGGACAGGGCCCCTACGAGCAGTACTTC.